These 28 T cell receptor beta chains share one sample of origin, sequenced in a study of regulatory T cells in long-lasting Graves disease. Stated time point: persistent/refractory GD, antithyroid drugs over 5 years with positive TRAb. RNA extracted from PBMCs served as the sequencing template. Relying on iRepertoire HTBI primers and Arm-PCR of CDR3 regions, the team built TCR beta libraries. TCRdb analysed the multiplex PCR reads with MiXCR anew, one entry per CDR3 protein. Of 650,000 to 850,000 distinct CDR3 sequences listed, 30% are singletons. This sample comprised peripheral blood mononuclear cells (PBMCs), obtained when the disease was refractory, from a patient treated with antithyroid drugs. These receptors were collected from a female donor with Graves disease.

This clonotype turned up a few times. This rearrangement joins TRBV20-1 to TRBJ1-5; D remains ambiguous. Trimming pared 6 bases from V and 5 bases from J, leaving 17 bases between. The CDR3 loop spans 14 amino acids. Germline V gene data show CDR1 as DFQATT and CDR2 as SNEGSKA (reference sequence). CDR3: CSAKEAGVDQPQHF. The CDR3 nucleotides read TGCAGTGCCAAGGAAGCGGGTGTTGATCAGCCCCAGCATTTT.

This chain connects TRBV7-9 to TRBJ2-5, with D tentatively TRBD2 (6 bases). The CDR3 totals 14 residues. Germline-derived CDR1 and CDR2 are SEHNR and FQNEAQ (reference sequence). V lost 5 bases, J lost 5 bases, and 15 bases lay in between. The CDR3 here is CASSPMLGRETQYF. CDR3 sequence (DNA): TGTGCCAGCAGCCCGATGTTGGGGAGGGAGACCCAGTACTTC.

Concerning this clonotype itself: Relative to the germline gene, one junction end is altered; a read error may explain this. CDR3 coding DNA: TGTACCAGCATCCAGGGGCCGGGTGAAGCTTTCTTT. Translated, it gives CTSIQGPGEAFF. The chain joins TRBV6-1 to TRBJ1-1; D possibly corresponds to TRBD1 (6 bases). Per the germline V gene, CDR1 is MNHNS and CDR2 is SASEGT. The CDR3 has 12 residues.

This clonotype was counted between two and nine times. The chain uses TRBV27 and TRBJ2-7; the D gene is possibly TRBD2 (5 bases). V shed 0 bases and J shed 3 bases, with 12 bases lying between them. CDR3 length: 15 residues. The germline V gene encodes CDR1 MNHEY and CDR2 SMNVEV (reference sequence). DNA of the CDR3: TGTGCCAGCAGTTTATCCTTGGCGGGTCACTACGAGCAGTACTTC. Translating gives CASSLSLAGHYEQYF.

This clonotype was found many times. The rearrangement uses TRBV28 and TRBJ1-2; 7 bases agree with TRBD1. Unmatched junction bases numbered 8, after V lost 7 bases and J lost 0 bases. Germline V gene data show CDR1 as MDHEN and CDR2 as SYDVKM. CDR3 length equals 15 residues. For the CDR3, the DNA is TGTGCCAGCACCGTCCGGGACAGCGCTAACTATGGCTACACCTTC. It codes for CASTVRDSANYGYTF.

This chain joins TRBV29-1 and TRBJ2-5, with 7 bases matching TRBD1. Germline CDR1 and CDR2: SQVTM and ANQGSEA. V lost 3 bases, J lost 5 bases, and 3 bases stayed unmatched. The CDR3 covers 12 residues. CDR3 in DNA: TGCAGCGTTGAGTTCAGGGGGGAGACCCAGTACTTC. Residues: CSVEFRGETQYF.

This clonotype appeared once. The J gene is TRBJ1-4, the V gene TRBV14; D possibly corresponds to TRBD1 (5 bases). In germline, CDR1 is SGHDN, CDR2 FVKESK. V lost 4 bases and J 0 bases, leaving 12 bases between the germline ends. This CDR3 is 16 amino acids long. The CDR3 sequence is CASSRATGSTNEKLFF. The CDR3 region has the DNA TGTGCCAGCAGCCGTGCTACAGGTTCAACTAATGAAAAACTGTTTTTT.

CDR3 nucleotides: TGTGCCAGCAGCCAAGATAGGGGCTTCTATGGCTACACCTTC. Protein product: CASSQDRGFYGYTF. The chain uses TRBV3-1 and TRBJ1-2; tentatively, D is TRBD1 (5 bases). CDR3 size: 14 residues. V lost 0 bases and J lost 4, with 9 bases in between. The germline V gene encodes CDR1 LGHDT and CDR2 YNNKEL (reference sequence).

For the CDR3, the DNA is TGTGCCAGCAGCTCCCGGACAGGAACTGCAACTAATGAAAAACTGTTTTTT. Residues: CASSSRTGTATNEKLFF. The chain is built from TRBV7-9 and TRBJ1-4; TRBD1 aligns across 7 bases. Unmatched junction bases numbered 8, after V lost 4 bases and J lost 0 bases. This CDR3 comprises 17 residues. Germline values: CDR1 SEHNR, CDR2 FQNEAQ (reference sequence). The whole variable domain, remainder taken from reference TRBV7-9 and TRBJ1-4, is DTGVSQNPRHKITKRGQNVTFRCDPISEHNRLYWYRQTLGQGPEFLTYFQNEAQLEKSRLLSDRFSAERPKGSFSTLEIQRTEQGDSAMYLCASSSRTGTATNEKLFFGSGTQLSVL.

In this sample, this clonotype turned up a few times. The chain combines TRBV3-1 with TRBJ1-4; D remains ambiguous. V was cut by 2 bases and J by 3 bases, with 13 bases left in between. This CDR3 is 16 amino acids long. In germline, CDR1 is LGHDT, CDR2 YNNKEL (reference sequence). CDR3 sequence (DNA): TGTGCCAGCAGCCAAACTCCGACCCCGGCTAATGAAAAACTGTTTTTT. Translated, it gives CASSQTPTPANEKLFF.

V is TRBV3-1 and J is TRBJ1-1, with a weak D call TRBD1 (5 bases). The germline V and J ends were trimmed by 2 bases and 6 bases, with 16 bases remaining between them. The germline gives CDR1 LGHDT, CDR2 YNNKEL (reference sequence). The CDR3 length is 15 residues. CDR3 protein: CASSQLSLGQAEAFF. Here the CDR3 DNA reads TGTGCCAGCAGCCAACTTAGTCTGGGGCAGGCTGAAGCTTTCTTT.

V and J are TRBV9 and TRBJ1-2; 7 nucleotides match TRBD1. Germline CDR1 SGDLS, CDR2 YYNGEE. Trimming removed 4 bases from V and 4 bases from J; junction bases left unmatched: 10. CDR3 length: 15 amino acids. CDR3 DNA sequence: TGTGCCAGCAGCAGAGGAGGGGGCGCCGGCTATGGCTACACCTTC. It yields the protein CASSRGGGAGYGYTF. Full variable domain (outside the CDR3, taken from reference TRBV9 and TRBJ1-2): DSGVTQTPKHLITATGQRVTLRCSPRSGDLSVYWYQQSLDQGLQFLIQYYNGEERAKGNILERFSAQQFPDLHSELNLSSLELGDSALYFCASSRGGGAGYGYTFGSGTRLTVV.

This clonotype has a handful of counts. The rearrangement uses TRBV20-1 and TRBJ1-5; a weak D match, TRBD1 (5 bases). The CDR3 runs 13 residues. V was trimmed by 5 bases and J by 6 bases, leaving 14 bases between them. Germline CDR1 reads DFQATT; CDR2 reads SNEGSKA (reference sequence). The CDR3 DNA follows: TGCAGTGCTGACAGAGGGTTGGGTCAGCCCCAGCATTTT. It translates to CSADRGLGQPQHF.

The chain carries TRBV20-1 and TRBJ1-6; D remains unclear. Germline CDR1 DFQATT, CDR2 SNEGSKA (reference sequence). Trimming shortened V by 5 bases and J by 9 bases, and 20 bases separated the two germline ends. This CDR3 has 15 amino acids. CDR3 region: CSAGPPSSPSSPLHF. For the CDR3, the DNA is TGCAGTGCTGGTCCCCCGTCTAGCCCTAGTTCACCCCTCCACTTT.

DNA for the CDR3: TGTGCCAGCAGTGAAGCCCTCACGGGGGTAAGACGAGCTGGGGCCAACGTCCTGACTTTC. Translation: CASSEALTGVRRAGANVLTF. J is TRBJ2-6 and V is TRBV25-1; possible D gene TRBD2, 6 bases. CDR3 length: 20 residues. Per the germline V gene, CDR1 is MGHDK and CDR2 is SYGVNS. The germline V and J ends were trimmed by 2 bases and 2 bases, with 22 bases remaining between them.

This chain links TRBV11-2 with TRBJ1-5; maybe TRBD1 (5 bases). From germline, CDR1 is SGHAT and CDR2 FQNNGV. The V and J ends lost 2 bases and 11 bases respectively, with 16 bases between them. The CDR3 sequence is 14 residues long. The CDR3 sequence is CASSLTPGPGTQHF. CDR3 coding DNA: TGTGCCAGCAGCTTAACACCGGGGCCCGGGACCCAGCATTTT. The full variable domain, completed using reference TRBV11-2 and TRBJ1-5, is EAGVAQSPRYKIIEKRQSVAFWCNPISGHATLYWYQQILGQGPKLLIQFQNNGVVDDSQLPKDRFSAERLKGVDSTLKIQPAKLEDSAVYLCASSLTPGPGTQHFGDGTRLSIL.

The V call is TRBV19, the J call TRBJ1-5; no definite D call. CDR3 length equals 16 residues. Looked up from germline, CDR1 is LNHDA and CDR2 is SQIVND (reference sequence). V was cut by 0 bases and J by 6 bases, with 15 bases left in between. The chain's CDR3 is CASSIEATLPGQPQHF. CDR3 in DNA: TGTGCCAGTAGTATAGAAGCCACTCTGCCAGGTCAGCCCCAGCATTTT.

This clonotype appeared many times. This rearrangement joins TRBV2 to TRBJ1-2, with TRBD1 identical over 10 bases. The CDR3 is 15 amino acids. V trimming: 4 bases; J trimming: 8 bases; junction bases outside the gene matches: 10. Per germline, CDR1 SNHLY and CDR2 FYNNEI. CDR3 bases: TGTGCCAGCAGTGTCCTTCGGACAGGGGGAAACGGCTACACCTTC. Residues: CASSVLRTGGNGYTF.

This clonotype was seen more than once but under ten times. The chain carries TRBV28 and TRBJ1-5; D remains ambiguous. V lost 2 bases to trimming and J lost 1 base, with 9 bases between them. The CDR3 sequence is 15 residues long. Germline V CDR1 and CDR2: MDHEN, SYDVKM. In DNA, the CDR3 is TGTGCCAGCAGTTTAGACTGGCAGAGCAATCAGCCCCAGCATTTT. Its translation is CASSLDWQSNQPQHF.

This clonotype was found a few times. The rearrangement links TRBV28 to TRBJ1-3; D might be TRBD1 (6 bases). Per the germline V gene, CDR1 is MDHEN and CDR2 is SYDVKM. The CDR3 contains 16 residues. V was pared by 7 bases and J by 5 bases, with 21 bases between. The chain's CDR3 is CASTSQHVGGRNTIYF. CDR3 bases: TGTGCCAGCACCTCGCAACACGTGGGGGGGCGAAACACCATATATTTT.

This chain connects TRBV13 to TRBJ2-7; D may be TRBD1 (6 bases). Trimming took 2 bases from V and 2 from J, leaving 13 bases between them. CDR1 and CDR2 from the germline V gene are PRHDT and FYEKMQ (reference sequence). The length of the CDR3 is 15 residues. CDR3 sequence (DNA): TGTGCCAGCAGCTTACGAGGGACACCCCCCTACGAGCAGTACTTC. Its translation is CASSLRGTPPYEQYF.

A single count supports this clonotype. This chain joins TRBV11-2 and TRBJ2-5; 12 bases fit TRBD2. Germline CDR1 and CDR2: SGHAT and FQNNGV. The CDR3 has 17 residues. With 2 bases clipped from V and 1 base from J, the junction kept 5 bases outside the gene matches. CDR3 loop: CASSLRLAGGSQETQYF. The CDR3 DNA is TGTGCCAGCAGCTTAAGGCTAGCGGGAGGGTCCCAAGAGACCCAGTACTTC.

CDR3 sequence: CSAAQGAGSYEQYF. CDR3 DNA sequence: TGCAGTGCTGCTCAGGGGGCCGGCTCCTACGAGCAGTACTTC. This chain uses TRBV20-1 with TRBJ2-7, with 8 nucleotides matching TRBD1. This CDR3 has 14 residues. The V and J ends lost 5 bases and 0 bases, in that order; junction bases with no gene match: 6. Germline V CDR1 and CDR2: DFQATT, SNEGSKA (reference sequence).

This clonotype was found many times. The chain employs TRBV2 and TRBJ2-7; possible D gene TRBD2, 5 bases. With 6 bases removed from V and 0 bases from J, the gap between germline ends came to 12 bases. Germline lookup yields CDR1 SNHLY and CDR2 FYNNEI. The CDR3 is 14 residues long. CDR3 amino acids: CASSALGSSYEQYF. CDR3 coding DNA: TGTGCCAGCAGCGCCCTGGGGAGCTCCTACGAGCAGTACTTC.

This clonotype has only a few counts. The chain carries TRBV6-9 and TRBJ1-5; D is unclear. The CDR3 sequence is 15 residues long. V lost 3 bases, J lost 0 bases, and 9 bases lay in between. Germline assignment: CDR1 MNHGY and CDR2 SVAAGI. CDR3 DNA sequence: TGTGCCAGCAGTTACGGCAGTTATAGCAATCAGCCCCAGCATTTT. This codes for CASSYGSYSNQPQHF.

This clonotype was seen a handful of times. V gene TRBV28 combines with J gene TRBJ1-5; 10 bases are a match to TRBD1. The V and J ends lost 2 bases and 7 bases, in that order; junction bases with no gene match: 5. The CDR3 runs to 15 residues. Germline V gene sequence: CDR1 MDHEN, CDR2 SYDVKM. The CDR3 DNA sequence: TGTGCCAGCAGTTTAATCGGGACAGGGGACCAGCCCCAGCATTTT. Translation: CASSLIGTGDQPQHF.

This rearrangement joins TRBV28 to TRBJ1-2; TRBD1 agrees at 11 bases. CDR3 length: 13 residues. Germline V lookup: CDR1 MDHEN, CDR2 SYDVKM. V was pared by 8 bases and J by 4 bases, with 3 bases of the junction left unmatched. The CDR3 reads CASGTGGFYGYTF. As DNA, the CDR3 is TGTGCCAGCGGGACAGGGGGGTTCTATGGCTACACCTTC.

The chain links TRBV12-3 or TRBV12-4 to TRBJ2-7, with D unclear. This CDR3 contains 15 residues. V gave up 6 bases and J gave up 0 bases, with 15 bases separating them. The CDR3 protein is CASSYRRPSSYEQYF. CDR3 in DNA: TGTGCCAGCAGCTACCGACGGCCGAGCTCCTACGAGCAGTACTTC.